Listed below are T cell receptor beta chains from one sample, sequenced in a study of blood T cells in healthy people across ages. TCRdb itself ran the 5' RACE reads through MiXCR, one entry per CDR3 protein. The sample lists 650,000 to 800,000 distinct CDR3 sequences; under 55% were seen once. Specimen: blood. Every receptor here comes from a man aged 60 to 69 in good health. Both conserved end residues are part of each CDR3. The D gene is left open where the match is weak. For some rows the clone size is stated as once, few or many, or as a class when expanded; others skip it.

TGTGCCAGCAGTCAGATCGGTTTCTCCTACGAGCAGTACTTC	CASSQIGFSYEQYF	NA	NA	TRBJ2-7	TRBV12-3/TRBV12-4
TGTGCCAGCAGTTTATCGGGGACAGGGGTTTCTGTCCGTGGCAATCAGCCCCAGCATTTT	CASSLSGTGVSVRGNQPQHF	once	TRBD1	TRBJ1-5	TRBV27
TGTGCCAGCAGTTCCCCGCGGGGGTACGAGCAGTACTTC	CASSSPRGYEQYF	few	TRBD2	TRBJ2-7	TRBV28
TGTGCCAGCAGTTTATGGACGGGACTAGTGCAGTACTTC	CASSLWTGLVQYF	few	TRBD2	TRBJ2-7	TRBV28
TGTGCCAGCAGTGGGACTGGATCAGATACGCAGTATTTT	CASSGTGSDTQYF	NA	NA	TRBJ2-3	TRBV2
TGCGCCAGCAGCGAACAGAGCTCTGGGGAGACCCAGTACTTC	CASSEQSSGETQYF	NA	NA	TRBJ2-5	TRBV5-1
TGCAGCGTTGGCTCAGGGGAAGCCAAAAACATTCAGTACTTC	CSVGSGEAKNIQYF	many	NA	TRBJ2-4	TRBV29-1
TGTGCCAGCAGTCCAGGGACAGTAGAAGAAGCTTTCTTT	CASSPGTVEEAFF	NA	TRBD1	TRBJ1-1	TRBV12-3/TRBV12-4
TGCAGCGGTACCGGGACAGGGCCTTACGAGCAGTACTTC	CSGTGTGPYEQYF	few	TRBD1	TRBJ2-7	TRBV29-1
TGTGCCACCAGCAGAGATTGGACTAGCGGAGAAGAGACCCAGTTCTTC	CATSRDWTSGEETQFF	once	TRBD2	TRBJ2-1	TRBV15
TGTGCCAGCAGTTACTTAGTGGGGACAGGGAATCAGCCCCAGCATTTT	CASSYLVGTGNQPQHF	NA	TRBD1	TRBJ1-5	TRBV7-2
TGCGCCAGCAGCCAAGCCCCGACAGGGAGCTACGAGCAGTACTTC	CASSQAPTGSYEQYF	few	TRBD1	TRBJ2-7	TRBV4-3
TGTGCCAGCAGCCAAACGACAGTCGTCGTTGATGAGCAGTTCTTC	CASSQTTVVVDEQFF	few	NA	TRBJ2-1	TRBV3-1
TGTGCCAGCAGCTTAGCCGAATGGACAGGGCAAAAGCAGTACTTC	CASSLAEWTGQKQYF	NA	TRBD1	TRBJ2-4	TRBV7-8
TGCAGCGTTCGACGAGGACAGGGAGATACGCAGTATTTT	CSVRRGQGDTQYF	few	TRBD1	TRBJ2-3	TRBV29-1
TGCAGTGCTAGTCGGGGGGGCACAGATACGCAGTATTTT	CSASRGGTDTQYF	few	TRBD2	TRBJ2-3	TRBV20-1
TGTGCCAGCAGTCCGAGACTAGCGGGAACCTACAATGAGCAGTTCTTC	CASSPRLAGTYNEQFF	NA	TRBD2	TRBJ2-1	TRBV5-6
TGTGCCAGCAGCGTAGCAGGGACGGTGGCGCTCGGCGAGCAGTACTTC	CASSVAGTVALGEQYF	few	NA	TRBJ2-7	TRBV9
TGCGCCAGCAGCTTGAAGGGGAATGCCTACGAGCAGTACTTC	CASSLKGNAYEQYF	many	NA	TRBJ2-7	TRBV5-1
TGTGCCAGCAGCTTATTTGAGGTTTCCTACAATGAGCAGTTCTTC	CASSLFEVSYNEQFF	many	NA	TRBJ2-1	TRBV7-2
TGCGCCAGCAGCCAAGATAGGCTGGCAGGGGCTAACACTGAAGCTTTCTTT	CASSQDRLAGANTEAFF	NA	NA	TRBJ1-1	TRBV4-1
TGCGCCAGCAGCCAGGACAGGGCGTTCGGGGGTTACATTCAGTACTTC	CASSQDRAFGGYIQYF	many	TRBD1	TRBJ2-4	TRBV4-3